The 24 T cell receptor beta chains below come from one sample, sequenced in a study of OX40 agonist ivuxolimab in advanced cancers. Some clones are missing from TCRdb's copy, which holds only in-frame ones; the method was immunoSEQ multiplex PCR. The sample comprises about 83,000 clones, about 90% of which are singletons, and about 8.6% rests with the top ten. The sample here was CD4+ or CD8+ T cells sorted from blood, taken in a trial of the OX40 agonist ivuxolimab. These receptors came from an adult with an advanced solid tumor such as melanoma, head and neck, liver or kidney cancer.

The chain is built from TRBV11-2 and TRBJ1-5; D is uncertain. Looked up from germline, CDR1 is SGHAT and CDR2 is FQNNGV. The CDR3 sequence is 13 residues long. With 1 base removed from V and 1 base from J, the gap between germline ends came to 2 bases. DNA of the CDR3: TGTGCCAGCAGCTTAGTCAGCAATCAGCCCCAGCATTTT. Protein sequence: CASSLVSNQPQHF.

The V gene is TRBV5-1, the J gene TRBJ1-2; no clear D gene. With 5 bases removed from V and 6 bases from J, the gap between germline ends came to 14 bases. This CDR3 region has 13 residues. Per the germline V gene, CDR1 is SGHRS and CDR2 is YFSETQ. The CDR3 sequence is CASSAAPGDGYTF. The CDR3 region has the DNA TGCGCCAGCAGTGCCGCTCCGGGTGATGGCTACACCTTC.

This chain links TRBV6-1 with TRBJ1-2, with unresolved D. Trimming shortened V by 2 bases and J by 6 bases, and 16 bases separated the two germline ends. There are 15 residues in the CDR3. The germline V gene has CDR1 MNHNS and CDR2 SASEGT. The CDR3 nucleotides read TGTGCCAGCAGTGAATCGGGCAGCAAAACCGATGGCTACACCTTC. Amino acids: CASSESGSKTDGYTF.

This chain joins TRBV27 and TRBJ1-2; TRBD1 matches 10 bases. Germline V CDR1 and CDR2: MNHEY, SMNVEV (reference sequence). The CDR3 is 15 residues long. After removal of 4 bases from V and 6 bases from J, the junction contained 8 bases not matched to a gene. The CDR3 nucleotides are TGTGCCAGCAGTTCCCGGGACAGGGGATTCCATGGCTACACCTTC. Its translation: CASSSRDRGFHGYTF.

This chain joins TRBV10-1 and TRBJ2-5; 13 bases are a match to TRBD2. Trimming cost V 2 bases and J 4 bases; bases outside gene matches: 7. The CDR3 is made up of 17 amino acids. Germline loops: CDR1 WNHNN, CDR2 SYGVQD (reference sequence). The CDR3 region is CASSEGTSGKLGETQYF. CDR3 nucleotide sequence: TGCGCCAGCAGTGAGGGGACTAGCGGGAAGTTGGGAGAGACCCAGTACTTC.

This sequence joins TRBV5-6 and TRBJ2-1; the D is unclear. The CDR3 consists of 14 residues. The germline CDR1 and CDR2 sequences are SGHDT and YYEEEE. With 5 bases removed from V and 8 bases from J, the gap between germline ends came to 17 bases. The CDR3: CASRSPLGSHEQFF. For the CDR3, the DNA is TGTGCCAGCAGATCCCCGCTCGGTTCCCATGAGCAGTTCTTC. The full variable domain, its missing parts supplied by reference TRBV5-6 and TRBJ2-1, is DAGVTQSPTHLIKTRGQQVTLRCSPKSGHDTVSWYQQALGQGPQFIFQYYEEEERQRGNFPDRFSGHQFPNYSSELNVNALLLGDSALYLCASRSPLGSHEQFFGPGTRLTVL.

This chain joins TRBV5-1 and TRBJ2-7, with TRBD2 identical over 7 bases. Germline V lookup: CDR1 SGHRS, CDR2 YFSETQ. The CDR3 totals 15 residues. V trimming: 0 bases; J trimming: 2 bases; junction bases outside the gene matches: 5. CDR3 protein: CASSLEGGFPYEQYF. CDR3 sequence (DNA): TGCGCCAGCAGCTTGGAGGGAGGGTTTCCCTACGAGCAGTACTTC.

This clone came up a few times. The rearrangement links TRBV19 to TRBJ1-2; D not resolved. Germline V lookup: CDR1 LNHDA, CDR2 SQIVND (reference sequence). Trimming removed 1 base at V and 3 bases at J, with 9 bases between. This CDR3 comprises 14 residues. The CDR3 DNA sequence: TGTGCCAGTAGTATAGCCAGAAGGTACTATGGCTACACCTTC. Translation gives CASSIARRYYGYTF.

The gene calls are TRBV9 and TRBJ2-7, with D perhaps being TRBD1 or TRBD2 (5 bases each). The CDR3 loop spans 14 amino acids. Germline V gives CDR1 SGDLS, CDR2 YYNGEE. The ends were cut back, 4 bases at V and 4 bases at J, with 15 bases in the middle. This chain's CDR3 is CASSSRDQIYEQYF. CDR3 nucleotides: TGTGCCAGCAGCTCTCGGGACCAGATATACGAGCAGTACTTC. Using reference TRBV9 and TRBJ2-7 for the parts outside the CDR3, the full variable domain is DSGVTQTPKHLITATGQRVTLRCSPRSGDLSVYWYQQSLDQGLQFLIQYYNGEERAKGNILERFSAQQFPDLHSELNLSSLELGDSALYFCASSSRDQIYEQYFGPGTRLTVT.

The gene calls are TRBV5-1 and TRBJ2-1; D could derive from TRBD1 or TRBD2 (6 bases each). The germline V and J ends were trimmed by 4 bases and 8 bases, with 19 bases remaining between them. The CDR3 contains 15 residues. Per germline, CDR1 SGHRS and CDR2 YFSETQ. CDR3 in DNA: TGCGCCAGCAGCGCGATACCGGGGGCGGAGGATGAGCAGTTCTTC. It translates to CASSAIPGAEDEQFF.

The chain links TRBV7-8 to TRBJ2-7; D might be TRBD1 or TRBD2, each matching 5 bases. The CDR3 contains 13 residues. With 5 bases removed from V and 0 bases from J, the gap between germline ends came to 8 bases. Germline loops: CDR1 SGHVS, CDR2 FQNEAQ. The CDR3 DNA reads as TGTGCCAGCAGCCCGGGGCCCTCCTACGAGCAGTACTTC. Its protein is CASSPGPSYEQYF.

V usage is TRBV13 and J usage is TRBJ2-7; D unclear. The germline V gene encodes CDR1 PRHDT and CDR2 FYEKMQ (reference sequence). The CDR3 is made up of 14 amino acids. Trimming cost V 5 bases and J 2 bases, with 13 bases left between them. In nucleotides, the CDR3 is TGTGCCAGCAGCCACCCGACGGAAACCTACGAGCAGTACTTC. Translated: CASSHPTETYEQYF.

The rearrangement links TRBV5-1 to TRBJ2-1; TRBD1 matches at 7 bases. CDR3 length: 16 residues. Losses at the gene ends were 3 bases for V and 0 bases for J; bases not matched to a gene: 6. Germline V gene sequence: CDR1 SGHRS, CDR2 YFSETQ. The CDR3: CASSWATGPSYNEQFF. CDR3 nucleotide sequence: TGCGCCAGCAGCTGGGCGACAGGGCCCTCCTACAATGAGCAGTTCTTC.

The chain recombines TRBV19 with TRBJ2-1; 8 nucleotides align to TRBD2. The CDR3 runs to 14 residues. Germline V lookup: CDR1 LNHDA, CDR2 SQIVND (reference sequence). Losses at the gene ends were 5 bases for V and 7 bases for J; bases not matched to a gene: 7. CDR3 DNA: TGTGCCAGTAGTTCTGGCGGGGGGAGGAATGAGCAGTTCTTC. Its protein is CASSSGGGRNEQFF.

DNA for the CDR3: TGTGCCAGCAGCTCGAGGACAAGCTATAATTCACCCCTCCACTTT. Translating gives CASSSRTSYNSPLHF. This chain uses TRBV7-9 with TRBJ1-6, with D perhaps matching TRBD1 (5 bases). Germline values: CDR1 SEHNR, CDR2 FQNEAQ (reference sequence). Between the trimmed V and J ends, which lost 4 bases and 3 bases, there was a span of 10 bases. CDR3 length: 15 residues.

Details on this clone: Other DNA sequences in the same sample also yield this CDR3. The rearrangement links TRBV9 to TRBJ2-3; D uncertain. The ends were cut back, 0 bases at V and 1 base at J, with 3 bases in the middle. Germline CDR1 and CDR2: SGDLS and YYNGEE. The CDR3 length is 13 residues. DNA of the CDR3: TGTGCCAGCAGCGTAGGGGGCACAGATACGCAGTATTTT. Its protein product is CASSVGGTDTQYF.

The CDR3 loop is CASSAPGLPNTGELFF. The CDR3 nucleotides are TGCGCCAGCAGTGCACCGGGACTACCGAACACCGGGGAGCTGTTTTTT. The genes are TRBV10-2 and TRBJ2-2, with 7 bases that match TRBD2. This CDR3 region has 16 residues. V was pared by 4 bases and J by 0 bases, with 5 bases of the junction left unmatched. Germline loops: CDR1 WSHSY, CDR2 SAAADI.

This sequence joins TRBV6-6 and TRBJ2-2; D unresolved. Germline-derived CDR1 and CDR2 are MNHNY and SVGAGI (reference sequence). The CDR3 extends over 10 amino acids. V gave up 7 bases and J gave up 9 bases, with 6 bases separating them. CDR3 bases: TGTGCCAGCACCCGCAGGGAGCTGTTTTTT. Translation gives CASTRRELFF.

The CDR3 is CASSPGTSGYEQYF. The CDR3 DNA is TGTGCCAGCAGTCCCGGGACTAGCGGCTACGAGCAGTACTTC. The gene calls are TRBV28 and TRBJ2-7; TRBD2 matches 11 bases. The CDR3 extends over 14 amino acids. V trimming: 5 bases; J trimming: 3 bases; junction bases outside the gene matches: 3. The germline V gene has CDR1 MDHEN and CDR2 SYDVKM.

The CDR3 loop reads CASTLMGITNEQFF. The CDR3 DNA reads TGCGCCAGCACCCTGATGGGAATAACGAATGAGCAGTTCTTC. The chain uses TRBV5-1 and TRBJ2-1; D uncertain. V lost 6 bases and J lost 7, with 17 bases in between. Germline CDR1 is SGHRS and CDR2 is YFSETQ. The CDR3 length is 14 residues.

The chain combines TRBV29-1 with TRBJ2-1; D unclear. With 4 bases removed from V and 8 bases from J, the gap between germline ends came to 3 bases. Germline loops: CDR1 SQVTM, CDR2 ANQGSEA. CDR3 length: 9 residues. CDR3 coding DNA: TGCAGCGTTGCGGATGAGCAGTTCTTC. It codes for CSVADEQFF.

This rearrangement joins TRBV21-1 to TRBJ2-3; the table's D call, TRBD2, has no DNA check behind it. TRBV21-1 is described as a pseudogene. The length of the CDR3 is 16 residues. The CDR3 DNA is TGTGCCAGCAGCAAAGTAGGCACCCGGGGCACAGATACGCAGTATTTT. The encoded protein is CASSKVGTRGTDTQYF.

The chain is built from TRBV6-5 and TRBJ2-3; no firm D call. The CDR3 consists of 15 residues. The germline CDR1 and CDR2 sequences are MNHEY and SVGAGI. V lost 0 bases and J lost 7, with 14 bases in between. The chain's CDR3 is CASSYSSGVLYTQYF. The CDR3 nucleotides are TGTGCCAGCAGTTACTCGAGTGGGGTTTTGTATACGCAGTATTTT.

V is TRBV10-3 and J is TRBJ2-2, with 8 bases identical to TRBD2. This CDR3 spans 18 amino acids. V gave up 4 bases and J gave up 0 bases; unmatched junction bases: 10. Germline CDR1 reads ENHRY; CDR2 reads SYGVKD. The CDR3 loop reads CAISADGGAFANTGELFF. CDR3 bases: TGTGCCATCAGTGCGGACGGGGGGGCCTTCGCGAACACCGGGGAGCTGTTTTTT.